The 3 T cell receptor beta chains below come from one sample, sequenced in a study of OX40 agonist ivuxolimab in advanced cancers. Only in-frame clones appear in the TCRdb table, and some are missing; sequencing was by immunoSEQ multiplex PCR. The repertoire includes roughly 56,000 clones, roughly 83% of them detected once, and roughly 2.7% sits in the top ten. The sample here was CD4+ or CD8+ T cells sorted from blood, taken in a trial of the OX40 agonist ivuxolimab. These receptors all stem from an adult with an advanced solid tumor such as melanoma, head and neck, liver or kidney cancer.

This rearrangement joins TRBV5-1 to TRBJ1-5; D is undetermined. The V end was cut by 0 bases, the J end by 0 bases, with 7 bases between. The CDR3 sequence is 15 residues long. Per germline, CDR1 SGHRS and CDR2 YFSETQ. The CDR3 reads CASSLGHASNQPQHF. The CDR3 DNA follows: TGCGCCAGCAGCTTGGGCCATGCTAGCAATCAGCCCCAGCATTTT.

The gene calls are TRBV6-6 and TRBJ2-5; D ambiguous. Trimming removed 10 bases at V and 2 bases at J, with 11 bases between. Germline V lookup: CDR1 MNHNY, CDR2 SVGAGI (reference sequence). The CDR3 has 12 residues. The chain's CDR3 is CATQDVQETQYF. CDR3 DNA: TGTGCCACCCAGGACGTTCAAGAGACCCAGTACTTC.

The chain joins TRBV4-1 to TRBJ1-6, with 9 nucleotides matching TRBD1. There are 19 residues in the CDR3. V lost 4 bases and J lost 8; bases outside the gene matches: 18. Per the germline V gene, CDR1 is MGHRA and CDR2 is YSYEKL. The CDR3 region is CASSPQTPDRGGIYSPLHF. The CDR3 DNA follows: TGCGCCAGCAGCCCCCAAACACCGGACAGGGGCGGGATTTATTCACCCCTCCACTTT.